This TCR beta chain originates from a study of blood T cell repertoires in COVID-19. Study details: T cells, B-cell-depleted T cells, or PBMCs provided the cDNA or gDNA that served as material.

This CDR3 contains 13 residues. Per germline, CDR1 SGHVS and CDR2 FQNEAQ. V lost 5 bases and J 2 bases, leaving 7 bases between the germline ends. The table came from immunoSEQ multiplex PCR; TCRdb's copy has only in-frame clones and leaves some out. The sample lists roughly 220,000 clones; 80% to 85% were seen once. The study drew participants aged about 18 to 89 years from approximately 25 US areas. Sequencing was carried out using PBMCs or T cells enriched from blood (not recorded which). The chain couples TRBV7-8 to TRBJ1-5; D remains unclear. The sequence came from a woman between 35 and 50 years old who had recovered from COVID-19. The CDR3 loop reads CASSRQGNQPQHF. CDR3 DNA sequence: TGTGCCAGCAGCCGTCAGGGCAATCAGCCCCAGCATTTT.